The rows below give T cell receptor beta chains drawn from one sample of a study of EBV T-cell therapy then PD-1 blockade in nasopharyngeal carcinoma. The repertoire was sequenced with immunoSEQ multiplex PCR; TCRdb's copy has only in-frame clones and lacks some. The table has roughly 20,000 clones, around 84% seen once. These receptors' antigens are unknown. The sequenced sample was CD8+ T cells from blood, obtained around day 250 from a patient whose treatment included autologous EBV-specific T cells and nivolumab. The receptor source for this set is a man in his forties with nasopharyngeal carcinoma. Both conserved end residues are part of each CDR3. Fields, in order: V gene, D gene, J gene, clone size, CDR3 protein, CDR3 DNA. A D gene is named only where the DNA matches it firmly. The size field is filled for only some rows; it gives once, few, many or a size class.

TRBV15	-	TRBJ1-6	once	CATSRDGSPLHF	TGTGCCACCAGCAGAGATGGTTCACCCCTCCACTTT
TRBV5-5	TRBD2	TRBJ2-1	-	CASSLAALAGLYEQFF	TGTGCCAGCAGCTTGGCGGCACTAGCGGGGTTGTATGAGCAGTTCTTC
TRBV6-6	TRBD1	TRBJ1-1	-	CASSKTGSTEAFF	TGTGCCAGCAGTAAGACAGGGAGCACTGAAGCTTTCTTT
TRBV29-1	-	TRBJ2-2	-	CSVESPGARIGELFF	TGCAGCGTTGAGTCTCCGGGGGCGCGGATCGGGGAGCTGTTTTTT
TRBV27	-	TRBJ1-6	medium-sized	CASRYGGYPNSPLHF	TGTGCCAGCAGATATGGGGGTTATCCGAATTCACCCCTCCACTTT
TRBV9	-	TRBJ1-2	-	CASSGRPYGYTF	TGTGCCAGCAGCGGTCGACCATATGGCTACACCTTC
TRBV6-2/TRBV6-3	TRBD1	TRBJ1-2	-	CASSYTLRGIYGYTF	TGTGCCAGCAGTTACACCCTCAGGGGGATATATGGCTACACCTTC
TRBV19	-	TRBJ1-1	few	CASAAGTGTEAFF	TGTGCCAGTGCTGCCGGGACGGGGACTGAAGCTTTCTTT
TRBV2	-	TRBJ2-7	few	CASESTQGPSYEQYF	TGTGCCAGCGAATCGACACAGGGTCCGTCCTACGAGCAGTACTTC
TRBV19	-	TRBJ1-2	-	CASKRRYYGYTF	TGTGCCAGTAAACGGCGGTACTATGGCTACACCTTC
TRBV19	TRBD1	TRBJ1-5	-	CASTSFDRALHQPQHF	TGTGCCAGTACCAGTTTTGACAGGGCTCTTCATCAGCCCCAGCATTTT
TRBV9	TRBD1	TRBJ1-6	-	CASSVQQGDNSPLHF	TGTGCCAGCAGCGTTCAACAGGGGGATAATTCACCCCTCCACTTT
TRBV4-3	TRBD1	TRBJ2-2	-	CASSGQGSTGELFF	TGCGCCAGCAGCGGACAGGGGAGCACCGGGGAGCTGTTTTTT
TRBV6-6	-	TRBJ1-5	once	CASSHGGLGNQPQHF	TGTGCCAGCAGTCACGGCGGCTTAGGAAATCAGCCCCAGCATTTT
TRBV6-5	-	TRBJ2-1	-	CASSYSLGAYNEQFF	TGTGCCAGCAGTTACTCGCTAGGGGCCTACAATGAGCAGTTCTTC
TRBV30	-	TRBJ1-2	-	CAWSPASAFYGYTF	TGTGCCTGGAGTCCGGCCAGCGCCTTCTATGGCTACACCTTC
TRBV20-1	-	TRBJ1-1	-	CSARRAEAFF	TGCAGTGCTAGACGGGCTGAAGCTTTCTTT
TRBV28	TRBD1	TRBJ2-6	-	CASSPPGQGASLSNVLTF	TGTGCCAGCAGTCCACCCGGACAGGGTGCTTCCCTATCCAACGTCCTGACTTTC
TRBV12-3/TRBV12-4	-	TRBJ1-1	-	CASSLRQNTEAFF	TGTGCCAGCAGCCTGCGACAGAACACTGAAGCTTTCTTT
TRBV7-3	TRBD1	TRBJ1-6	medium-sized	CASSEFGQGRGSPLHF	TGTGCCAGCAGCGAGTTCGGACAGGGAAGGGGATCACCCCTCCACTTT
TRBV6-4	TRBD1	TRBJ2-1	-	CASIDRGHNEQFF	TGTGCCAGCATCGACAGGGGCCACAATGAGCAGTTCTTC
TRBV16	TRBD1	TRBJ1-1	-	CASSPWTGGTEAFF	TGTGCCAGCAGCCCATGGACAGGGGGGACTGAAGCTTTCTTT
TRBV6-5	-	TRBJ1-2	-	CATSVVSNYGYTF	TGTGCCACCTCCGTGGTGTCCAACTATGGCTACACCTTC
TRBV28	-	TRBJ1-1	-	CASSFQRNTEAFF	TGTGCCAGCAGTTTTCAGCGGAACACTGAAGCTTTCTTT
TRBV7-9	-	TRBJ2-1	-	CASSPPRGSPYNEQFF	TGTGCCAGCAGCCCCCCCCGGGGTTCCCCTTACAATGAGCAGTTCTTC
TRBV6-2/TRBV6-3	-	TRBJ1-4	-	CASSYSTEGEKLFF	TGTGCCAGCAGTTACTCGACTGAAGGTGAAAAACTGTTTTTT
TRBV6-1	-	TRBJ1-1	few	CASSEMTENTEAFF	TGTGCCAGCAGTGAAATGACAGAGAACACTGAAGCTTTCTTT